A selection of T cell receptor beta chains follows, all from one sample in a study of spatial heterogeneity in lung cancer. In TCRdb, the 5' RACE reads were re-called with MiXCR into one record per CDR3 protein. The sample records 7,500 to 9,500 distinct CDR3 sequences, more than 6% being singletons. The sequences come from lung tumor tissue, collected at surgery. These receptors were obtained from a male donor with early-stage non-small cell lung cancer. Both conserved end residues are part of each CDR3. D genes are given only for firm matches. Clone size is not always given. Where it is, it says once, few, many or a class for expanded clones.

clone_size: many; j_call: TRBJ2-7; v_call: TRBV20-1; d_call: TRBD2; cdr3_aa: CSAVGHGASGTSYEQYF; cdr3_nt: TGCAGTGCTGTGGGCCATGGGGCTAGCGGGACGTCCTACGAGCAGTACTTC
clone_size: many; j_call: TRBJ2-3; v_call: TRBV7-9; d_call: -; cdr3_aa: CASSPTSLGRDTQYF; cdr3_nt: TGTGCCAGCAGTCCCACTTCCTTGGGCAGGGATACGCAGTATTTT
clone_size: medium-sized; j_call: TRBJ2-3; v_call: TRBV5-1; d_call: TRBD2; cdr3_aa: CASSDSGTSADTQYF; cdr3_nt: TGCGCCAGCAGCGATTCCGGGACTAGCGCAGATACGCAGTATTTT
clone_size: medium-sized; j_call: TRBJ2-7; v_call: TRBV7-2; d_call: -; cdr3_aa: CASAAGPLREQYF; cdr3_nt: TGTGCCAGCGCGGCCGGGCCCCTGCGCGAGCAGTACTTC
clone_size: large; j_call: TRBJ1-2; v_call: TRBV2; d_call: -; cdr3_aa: CASQPQDDYGYTF; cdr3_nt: TGTGCCAGCCAGCCCCAGGACGATTATGGCTACACCTTC
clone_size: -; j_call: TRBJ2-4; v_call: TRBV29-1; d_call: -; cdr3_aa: CSAGRADTKNIQYF; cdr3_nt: TGCAGCGCTGGTCGAGCGGATACCAAAAACATTCAGTACTTC
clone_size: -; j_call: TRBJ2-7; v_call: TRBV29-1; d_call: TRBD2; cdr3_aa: CSGGKGGSYEQYF; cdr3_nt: TGCAGCGGAGGAAAGGGAGGGTCCTACGAGCAGTACTTC
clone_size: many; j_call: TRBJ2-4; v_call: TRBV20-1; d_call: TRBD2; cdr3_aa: CSARKGLAGVKNIQYF; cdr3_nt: TGCAGTGCTAGAAAGGGACTAGCGGGAGTCAAAAACATTCAGTACTTC
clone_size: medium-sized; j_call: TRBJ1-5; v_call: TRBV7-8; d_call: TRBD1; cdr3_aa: CASSSQTGAGQPQHF; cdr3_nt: TGTGCCAGCAGCTCCCAGACAGGGGCGGGTCAGCCCCAGCATTTT
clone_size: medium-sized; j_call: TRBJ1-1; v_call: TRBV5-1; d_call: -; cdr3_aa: CASSLARGRGTEAFF; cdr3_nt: TGCGCCAGCAGCTTGGCCCGAGGAAGGGGGACTGAAGCTTTCTTT
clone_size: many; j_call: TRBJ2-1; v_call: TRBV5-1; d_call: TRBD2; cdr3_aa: CASSLLAGENEQFF; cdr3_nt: TGCGCCAGCAGCTTACTAGCGGGAGAAAATGAGCAGTTCTTC
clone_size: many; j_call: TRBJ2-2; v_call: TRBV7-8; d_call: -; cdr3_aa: CASSHTSGDSNTGELFF; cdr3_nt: TGTGCCAGCAGCCACACGAGCGGAGATTCGAACACCGGGGAGCTGTTTTTT
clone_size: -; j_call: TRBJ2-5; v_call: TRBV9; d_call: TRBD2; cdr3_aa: CASSPGLAGGPRETQYF; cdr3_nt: TGTGCCAGCAGCCCTGGACTAGCGGGAGGGCCTAGAGAGACCCAGTACTTC
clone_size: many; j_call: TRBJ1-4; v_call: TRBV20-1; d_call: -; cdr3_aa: CSALPGTAEKLFF; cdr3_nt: TGCAGTGCATTACCCGGGACCGCGGAAAAACTGTTTTTT
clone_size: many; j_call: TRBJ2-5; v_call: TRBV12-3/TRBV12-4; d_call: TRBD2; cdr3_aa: CASSLQREGRETQYF; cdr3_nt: TGTGCCAGCAGTCTTCAGCGGGAGGGCCGGGAGACCCAGTACTTC
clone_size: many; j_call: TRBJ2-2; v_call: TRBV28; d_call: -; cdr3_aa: CASSPPGGTGELFF; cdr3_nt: TGTGCCAGCAGTCCCCCGGGCGGAACCGGGGAGCTGTTTTTT
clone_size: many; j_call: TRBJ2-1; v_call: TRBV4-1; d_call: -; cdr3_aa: CASSLGGGTYTSYNEQFF; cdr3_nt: TGCGCCAGCAGCCTCGGAGGAGGGACTTACACCTCCTACAATGAGCAGTTCTTC
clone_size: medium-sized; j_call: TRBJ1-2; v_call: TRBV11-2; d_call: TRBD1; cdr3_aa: CASSLRDRVFYGYTF; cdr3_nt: TGTGCCAGCAGCCTTCGGGACAGGGTGTTCTATGGCTACACCTTC
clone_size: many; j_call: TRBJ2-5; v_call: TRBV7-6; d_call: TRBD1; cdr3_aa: CASSFQGAKETQYF; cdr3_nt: TGTGCCAGCAGCTTTCAGGGGGCCAAAGAGACCCAGTACTTC
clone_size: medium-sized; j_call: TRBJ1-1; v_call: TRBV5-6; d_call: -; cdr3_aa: CASSPLGYTEAFF; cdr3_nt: TGTGCCAGCAGCCCGCTGGGGTACACTGAAGCTTTCTTT
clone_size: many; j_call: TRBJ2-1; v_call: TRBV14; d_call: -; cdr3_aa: CASSQGPEKFF; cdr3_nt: TGTGCCAGCAGCCAAGGCCCGGAAAAGTTCTTC
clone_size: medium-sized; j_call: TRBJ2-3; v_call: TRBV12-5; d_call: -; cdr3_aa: CASGLMPADTQYF; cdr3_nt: TGTGCTAGTGGTTTGATGCCGGCAGATACGCAGTATTTT
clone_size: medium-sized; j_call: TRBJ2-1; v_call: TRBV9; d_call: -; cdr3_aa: CASSSTSTSYNEQFF; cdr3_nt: TGTGCCAGCAGCTCCACATCAACCTCCTACAATGAGCAGTTCTTC
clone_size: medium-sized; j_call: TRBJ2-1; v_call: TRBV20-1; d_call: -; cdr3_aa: CSANRVRSYNEQFF; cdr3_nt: TGCAGTGCGAACCGGGTGAGGAGCTACAATGAGCAGTTCTTC
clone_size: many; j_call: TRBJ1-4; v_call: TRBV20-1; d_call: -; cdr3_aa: CSASNVGSTNEKLFF; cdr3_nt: TGCAGTGCTAGTAATGTTGGCTCCACTAATGAAAAACTGTTTTTT
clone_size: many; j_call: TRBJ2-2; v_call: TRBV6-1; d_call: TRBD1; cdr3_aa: CASSATGERTGELFF; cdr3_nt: TGTGCCAGCAGTGCCACAGGGGAGCGAACCGGGGAGCTGTTTTTT
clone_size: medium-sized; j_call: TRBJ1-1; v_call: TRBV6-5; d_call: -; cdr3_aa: CASSSLQGWTEAFF; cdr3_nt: TGTGCCAGCAGTAGCCTACAGGGATGGACTGAAGCTTTCTTT
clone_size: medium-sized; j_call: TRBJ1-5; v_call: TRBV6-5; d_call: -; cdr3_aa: CASSYWPAGGHSNQPQHF; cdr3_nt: TGTGCCAGCAGTTACTGGCCGGCGGGTGGTCATAGCAATCAGCCCCAGCATTTT
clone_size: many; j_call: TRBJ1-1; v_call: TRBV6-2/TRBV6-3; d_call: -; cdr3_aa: CASRQGTEAFF; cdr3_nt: TGTGCCAGCAGACAGGGAACTGAAGCTTTCTTT
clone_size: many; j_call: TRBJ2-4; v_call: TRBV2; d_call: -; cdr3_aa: CASSEEQAGIQYF; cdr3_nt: TGTGCCAGCAGTGAAGAACAAGCTGGCATTCAGTACTTC
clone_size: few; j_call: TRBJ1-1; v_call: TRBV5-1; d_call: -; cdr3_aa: CASFEGGAAAEAFF; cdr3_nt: TGCGCCAGCTTCGAGGGGGGGGCGGCGGCTGAAGCTTTCTTT
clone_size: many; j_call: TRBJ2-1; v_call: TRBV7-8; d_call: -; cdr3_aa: CASSADSRVPFF; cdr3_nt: TGTGCCAGCAGCGCCGACTCCCGTGTTCCGTTCTTC
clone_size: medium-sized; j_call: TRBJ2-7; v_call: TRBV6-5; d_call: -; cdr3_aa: CASSYGILYEQYF; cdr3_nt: TGTGCCAGCAGTTACGGGATCCTCTACGAGCAGTACTTC
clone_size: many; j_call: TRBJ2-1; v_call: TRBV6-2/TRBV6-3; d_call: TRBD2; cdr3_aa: CASSSGTSGRYEQFF; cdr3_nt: TGTGCCAGCAGTAGTGGGACTAGCGGGAGGTACGAGCAGTTCTTC
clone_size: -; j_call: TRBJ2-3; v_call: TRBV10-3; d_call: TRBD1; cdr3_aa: CAISTRQGITDTQYF; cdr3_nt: TGTGCCATCAGTACAAGACAGGGCATCACAGATACGCAGTATTTT
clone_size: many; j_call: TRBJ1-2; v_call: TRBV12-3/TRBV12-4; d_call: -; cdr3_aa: CASSLSFQAPYGYTF; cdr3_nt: TGTGCCAGCAGTTTGAGTTTCCAGGCCCCCTATGGCTACACCTTC
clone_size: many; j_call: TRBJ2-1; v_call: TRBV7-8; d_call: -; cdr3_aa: CASSLHRGGSSYNEQFF; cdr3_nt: TGTGCCAGCAGCTTACACAGGGGGGGTAGCTCCTACAATGAGCAGTTCTTC
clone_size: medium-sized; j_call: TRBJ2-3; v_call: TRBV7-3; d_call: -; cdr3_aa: CASSSSYGDTQYF; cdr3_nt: TGTGCCAGCAGTTCTTCATATGGGGATACGCAGTATTTT
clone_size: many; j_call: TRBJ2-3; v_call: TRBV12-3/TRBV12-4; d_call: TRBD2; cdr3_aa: CASSLGLAGGTDTQYF; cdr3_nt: TGTGCCAGCAGTTTAGGGCTAGCGGGGGGCACAGATACGCAGTATTTT
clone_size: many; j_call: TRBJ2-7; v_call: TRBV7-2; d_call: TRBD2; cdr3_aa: CASSLVAVWEGRSYEQYF; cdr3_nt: TGTGCCAGCAGCTTAGTGGCGGTTTGGGAGGGCCGTTCGTACGAGCAGTACTTC
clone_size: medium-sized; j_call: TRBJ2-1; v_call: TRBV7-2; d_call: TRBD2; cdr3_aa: CASSPRLAGAGEQFF; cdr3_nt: TGTGCCAGCAGCCCCCGGCTAGCGGGAGCGGGTGAGCAGTTCTTC
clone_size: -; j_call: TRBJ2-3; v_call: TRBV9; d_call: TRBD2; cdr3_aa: CASSVIGRVVDTQYF; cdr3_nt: TGTGCCAGCAGCGTCATCGGGAGGGTGGTGGATACGCAGTATTTT
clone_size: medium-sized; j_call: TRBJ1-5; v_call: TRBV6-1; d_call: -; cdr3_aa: CASGSDQPQHF; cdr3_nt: TGTGCCAGCGGATCTGATCAGCCCCAGCATTTT
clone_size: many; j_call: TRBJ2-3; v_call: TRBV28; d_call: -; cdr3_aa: CASSTPSLEKQYF; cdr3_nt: TGTGCCAGCAGTACCCCCTCTCTCGAAAAGCAGTATTTT
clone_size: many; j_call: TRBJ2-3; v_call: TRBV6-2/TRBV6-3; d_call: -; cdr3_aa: CASSRRTDGTDTQYF; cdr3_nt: TGTGCCAGCAGTCGACGGACCGACGGCACAGATACGCAGTATTTT
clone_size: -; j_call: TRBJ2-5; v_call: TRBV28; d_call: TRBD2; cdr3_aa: CASSPPAIAGEKETQYF; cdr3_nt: TGTGCCAGCAGTCCCCCGGCCATAGCGGGTGAGAAAGAGACCCAGTACTTC
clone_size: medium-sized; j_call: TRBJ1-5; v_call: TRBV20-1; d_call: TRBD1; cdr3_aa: CSARTGTGGLNQPQHF; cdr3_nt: TGCAGTGCCCGGACCGGGACAGGGGGCTTGAATCAGCCCCAGCATTTT
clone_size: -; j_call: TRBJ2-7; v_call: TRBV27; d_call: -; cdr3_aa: CASSWGSGSLSYEQYF; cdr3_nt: TGTGCCAGCAGTTGGGGTTCTGGGTCTTTGTCCTACGAGCAGTACTTC
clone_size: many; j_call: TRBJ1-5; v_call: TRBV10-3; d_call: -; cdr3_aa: CAIRSGLEGNQPQHF; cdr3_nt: TGTGCCATCAGGTCAGGGTTGGAAGGCAATCAGCCCCAGCATTTT
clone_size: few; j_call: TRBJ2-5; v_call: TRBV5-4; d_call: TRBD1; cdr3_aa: CASRTGGKETQYF; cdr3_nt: TGTGCCAGCAGGACAGGGGGAAAAGAGACCCAGTACTTC
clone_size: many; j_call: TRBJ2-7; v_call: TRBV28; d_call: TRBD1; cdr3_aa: CASAPGQGYEQYF; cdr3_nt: TGTGCCAGCGCCCCAGGACAGGGCTACGAGCAGTACTTC